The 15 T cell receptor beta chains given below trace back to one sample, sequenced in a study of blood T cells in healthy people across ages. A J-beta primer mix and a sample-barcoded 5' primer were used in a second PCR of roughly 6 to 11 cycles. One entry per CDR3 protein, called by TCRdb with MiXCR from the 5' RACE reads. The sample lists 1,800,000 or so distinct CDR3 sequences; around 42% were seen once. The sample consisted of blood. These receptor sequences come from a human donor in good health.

Here the CDR3 reads CASSLSSESQPQHF. The CDR3 DNA follows: TGTGCCAGCAGCTTATCATCAGAATCTCAGCCCCAGCATTTT. The chain links TRBV7-3 to TRBJ1-5, with D unclear. The germline gives CDR1 SGHTA, CDR2 FQGTGA. The CDR3 extends over 14 amino acids. V was clipped by 2 bases and J by 6 bases, with 11 bases between them.

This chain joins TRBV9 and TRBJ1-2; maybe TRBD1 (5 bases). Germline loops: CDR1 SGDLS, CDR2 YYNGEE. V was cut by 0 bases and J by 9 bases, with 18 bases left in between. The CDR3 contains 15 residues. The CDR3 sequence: CASSVASGVGDRYTF. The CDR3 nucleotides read TGTGCCAGCAGCGTAGCGTCGGGGGTCGGAGATCGCTACACCTTC.

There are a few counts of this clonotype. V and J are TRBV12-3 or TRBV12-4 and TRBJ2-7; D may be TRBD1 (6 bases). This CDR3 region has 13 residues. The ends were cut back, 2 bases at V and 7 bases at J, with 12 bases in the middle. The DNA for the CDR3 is TGTGCCAGCAGTTTACAGGGGACGGGGGAGCAGTACTTC. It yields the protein CASSLQGTGEQYF.

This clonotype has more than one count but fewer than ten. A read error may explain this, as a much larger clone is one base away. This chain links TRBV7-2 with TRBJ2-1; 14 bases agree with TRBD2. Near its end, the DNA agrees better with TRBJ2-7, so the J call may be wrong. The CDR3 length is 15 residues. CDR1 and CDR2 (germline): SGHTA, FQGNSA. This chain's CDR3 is CASSLTSGGANEQYF. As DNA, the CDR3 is TGTGCCAGCAGCCTGACTAGCGGGGGGGCCAATGAGCAGTACTTC.

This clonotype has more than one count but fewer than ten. In DNA form, the CDR3 reads TGCAGTGCTAGGGGGGGTGGCAATGAGCAGTTCTTC. The encoded protein is CSARGGGNEQFF. The chain recombines TRBV20-1 with TRBJ2-1; a possible D gene is TRBD2 (6 bases). The ends were cut back, 3 bases at V and 6 bases at J, with 9 bases in the middle. This CDR3 comprises 12 residues. CDR1 is DFQATT and CDR2 is SNEGSKA in the germline V gene (reference sequence).

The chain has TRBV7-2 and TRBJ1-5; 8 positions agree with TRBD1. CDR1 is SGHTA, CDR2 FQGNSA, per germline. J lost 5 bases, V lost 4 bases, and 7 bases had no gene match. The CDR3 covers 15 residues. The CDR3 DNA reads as TGTGCCAGCAGCTATAGGGCAGGGGGCGATCAGCCCCAGCATTTT. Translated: CASSYRAGGDQPQHF.

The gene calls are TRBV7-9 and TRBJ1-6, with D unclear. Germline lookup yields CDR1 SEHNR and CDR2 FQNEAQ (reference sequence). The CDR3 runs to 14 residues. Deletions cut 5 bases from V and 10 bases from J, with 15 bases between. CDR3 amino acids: CASSPEAGDSPLHF. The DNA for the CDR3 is TGTGCCAGCAGCCCCGAGGCGGGTGACTCACCCCTCCACTTT.

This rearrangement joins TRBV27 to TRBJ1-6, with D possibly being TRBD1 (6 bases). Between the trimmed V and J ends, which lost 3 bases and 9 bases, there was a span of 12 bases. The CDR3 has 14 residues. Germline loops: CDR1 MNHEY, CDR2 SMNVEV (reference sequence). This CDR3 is CASSLWGAGSPLHF. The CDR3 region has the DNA TGTGCCAGCAGTTTGTGGGGGGCTGGTTCACCCCTCCACTTT.

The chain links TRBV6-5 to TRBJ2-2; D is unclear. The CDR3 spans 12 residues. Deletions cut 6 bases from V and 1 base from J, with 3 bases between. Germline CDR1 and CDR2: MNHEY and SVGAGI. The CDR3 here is CASRRNTGELFF. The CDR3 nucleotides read TGTGCCAGCAGAAGGAACACCGGGGAGCTGTTTTTT.

The CDR3 DNA sequence: TGTGCCAGCAGCAAAACACAATATAGCAATCAGCCCCAGCATTTT. The encoded protein is CASSKTQYSNQPQHF. This chain joins TRBV5-6 and TRBJ1-5; no clear D gene. The germline V gene encodes CDR1 SGHDT and CDR2 YYEEEE. This CDR3 region has 15 residues. V shed 4 bases and J shed 0 bases, with 11 bases lying between them.

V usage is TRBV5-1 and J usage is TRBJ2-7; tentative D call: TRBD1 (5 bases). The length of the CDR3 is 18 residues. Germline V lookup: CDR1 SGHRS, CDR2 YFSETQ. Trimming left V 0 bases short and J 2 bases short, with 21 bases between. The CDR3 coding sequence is TGCGCCAGCAGCTTGGACCTTTCCGACAGCGACAGACCCTACGAGCAGTACTTC. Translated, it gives CASSLDLSDSDRPYEQYF. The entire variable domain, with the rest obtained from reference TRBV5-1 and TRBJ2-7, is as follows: KAGVTQTPRYLIKTRGQQVTLSCSPISGHRSVSWYQQTPGQGLQFLFEYFSETQRNKGNFPGRFSGRQFSNSRSEMNVSTLELGDSALYLCASSLDLSDSDRPYEQYFGPGTRLTVT.

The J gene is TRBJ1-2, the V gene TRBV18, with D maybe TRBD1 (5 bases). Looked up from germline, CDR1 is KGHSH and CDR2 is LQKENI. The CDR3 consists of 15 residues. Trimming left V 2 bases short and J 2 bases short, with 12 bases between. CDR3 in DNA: TGTGCCAGCTCACCAGGCTCTGGACAAAACTATGGCTACACCTTC. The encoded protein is CASSPGSGQNYGYTF.

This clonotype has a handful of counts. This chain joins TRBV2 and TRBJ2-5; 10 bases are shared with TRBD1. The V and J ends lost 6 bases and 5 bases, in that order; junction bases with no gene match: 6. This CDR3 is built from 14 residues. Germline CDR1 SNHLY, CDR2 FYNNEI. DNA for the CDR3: TGTGCCAGCAGGCCGGGACAGGGGTTTGAGACCCAGTACTTC. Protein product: CASRPGQGFETQYF.

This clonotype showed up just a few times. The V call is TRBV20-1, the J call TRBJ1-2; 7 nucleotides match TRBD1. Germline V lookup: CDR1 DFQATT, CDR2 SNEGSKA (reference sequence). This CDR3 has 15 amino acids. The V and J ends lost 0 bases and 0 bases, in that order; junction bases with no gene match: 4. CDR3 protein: CSARDRTGPNYGYTF. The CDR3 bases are TGCAGTGCTAGAGATCGGACAGGACCTAACTATGGCTACACCTTC.

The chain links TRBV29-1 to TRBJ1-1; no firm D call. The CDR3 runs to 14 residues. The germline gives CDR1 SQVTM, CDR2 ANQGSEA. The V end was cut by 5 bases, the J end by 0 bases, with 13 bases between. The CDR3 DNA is TGCAGCGTTTCCCATCGGCTGATGAACACTGAAGCTTTCTTT. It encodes CSVSHRLMNTEAFF.